Below are 25 T cell receptor beta chains sequenced from a single sample in a study of blood T cell repertoires in COVID-19. Only in-frame clones appear in the TCRdb table, and some are missing; sequencing was by immunoSEQ multiplex PCR. This table has tens of thousands of clones, more than 75% appearing once. Material: peripheral blood. The source of these receptors is a man aged 50 to 60 with active COVID-19.

The chain couples TRBV28 to TRBJ2-3; a possible D gene is TRBD2 (5 bases). The CDR3 totals 13 residues. CDR1 is MDHEN and CDR2 is SYDVKM in the germline V gene. Trimming left V 5 bases short and J 5 bases short, with 11 bases between. The CDR3 coding sequence is TGTGCCAGCAGTCTTGGCCGGGGAGATACGCAGTATTTT. This codes for CASSLGRGDTQYF.

The rearrangement uses TRBV4-2 and TRBJ2-1; 10 bases line up with TRBD2. Losses at the gene ends were 2 bases for V and 7 bases for J; bases not matched to a gene: 11. Germline CDR1 is LGHNA and CDR2 is YNFKEQ. This CDR3 has 17 residues. This CDR3 reads CASSQFQLAGGANEQFF. For the CDR3, the DNA is TGTGCCAGCAGCCAATTTCAGTTAGCGGGGGGTGCTAATGAGCAGTTCTTC.

The rearrangement joins TRBV29-1 to TRBJ2-5; TRBD2 might be the D (5 bases). The germline gives CDR1 SQVTM, CDR2 ANQGSEA. V lost 0 bases, J lost 9 bases, and 14 bases lay in between. The CDR3 length is 13 residues. CDR3 nucleotides: TGCAGCGTTGAAGATCTCGGGGTGAGGTCCCAGTACTTC. It yields the protein CSVEDLGVRSQYF.

In this sample, this clone turned up once. The rearrangement links TRBV7-2 to TRBJ2-7; 15 positions match TRBD2. Unmatched junction bases numbered 7, after V lost 5 bases and J lost 2 bases. The CDR3 totals 17 residues. Germline lookup yields CDR1 SGHTA and CDR2 FQGNSA. The CDR3 DNA reads as TGTGCCAGCAGCCGGACTAGCGGGAGGGCCAAAGCCTACGAGCAGTACTTC. Protein: CASSRTSGRAKAYEQYF.

As for this clone: Different DNA sequences within this sample yield the same CDR3. The gene calls are TRBV18 and TRBJ1-1; no firm D call. The germline CDR1 and CDR2 sequences are KGHSH and LQKENI. The V and J ends lost 3 bases and 1 base respectively, with 12 bases between them. The CDR3 runs 15 residues. The CDR3 region is CASSPRPRQNTEAFF. In DNA form, the CDR3 reads TGTGCCAGCTCACCGAGACCCCGACAGAACACTGAAGCTTTCTTT.

The count of this clone is one. The chain joins TRBV30 to TRBJ2-5, with 7 positions matching TRBD2. The CDR3 totals 14 residues. Losses at the gene ends were 8 bases for V and 4 bases for J; bases not matched to a gene: 13. Germline CDR1 is GTSNPN and CDR2 is SVGIG (reference sequence). This CDR3 reads CAGDFLRERETQYF. CDR3 sequence (DNA): TGTGCCGGAGATTTTTTGCGGGAGCGAGAGACCCAGTACTTC.

The CDR3 sequence is CASNMGDRGSPLHF. CDR3 DNA sequence: TGTGCCAGTAACATGGGGGACAGGGGTTCACCCCTCCACTTT. V and J are TRBV19 and TRBJ1-6, with 10 nucleotides matching TRBD1. CDR3 length: 14 residues. CDR1 is LNHDA, CDR2 SQIVND, per germline (reference sequence). Germline trimming cut 7 bases from V and 9 bases from J; bases unmatched to any gene: 6.

This chain links TRBV12-3 or TRBV12-4 with TRBJ2-7, with 10 bases identical to TRBD1. The CDR3 loop spans 13 amino acids. Trimming removed 6 bases from V and 6 bases from J; junction bases left unmatched: 5. The CDR3 coding sequence is TGTGCCAGCAGCCAAGACAGGGGGCTCGAGCAGTACTTC. Translated, it gives CASSQDRGLEQYF.

This chain joins TRBV28 and TRBJ1-1; D gene uncertain. The length of the CDR3 is 12 residues. Deletions cut 4 bases from V and 1 base from J, with 4 bases between. CDR1 is MDHEN and CDR2 is SYDVKM in the germline V gene. Here the CDR3 reads CASSSQNTEAFF. The DNA of the CDR3 is TGTGCCAGCAGTTCACAGAACACTGAAGCTTTCTTT.

The chain combines TRBV6-2 or TRBV6-3 with TRBJ1-5; D ambiguous. Per germline, CDR1 MNHEY and CDR2 SVGEGT. This CDR3 region has 15 residues. Trimming pared 5 bases from V and 2 bases from J, leaving 13 bases between. Written as DNA, the CDR3 is TGTGCCAGCAGTGCCCTTTCCGGGGGCAATCAGCCCCAGCATTTT. Protein product: CASSALSGGNQPQHF.

The rearrangement joins TRBV6-5 to TRBJ2-5; possibly TRBD2 for D (6 bases). The CDR3 extends over 15 amino acids. Trimming took 2 bases from V and 1 from J, leaving 11 bases between them. Per the germline V gene, CDR1 is MNHEY and CDR2 is SVGAGI. CDR3 bases: TGTGCCAGCAGTTACGGAGGGGTAGCCCAAGAGACCCAGTACTTC. Translating it yields CASSYGGVAQETQYF.

The CDR3 DNA follows: TGTGCCACCAGTGATGATGGACCGGGAGGTACGCAGTATTTT. Residues: CATSDDGPGGTQYF. V usage is TRBV24-1 and J usage is TRBJ2-3; TRBD2 agrees at 7 bases. The V segment lost 3 bases and the J segment 8 bases; nucleotides outside the gene matches: 7. This CDR3 comprises 14 residues. Germline CDR1 reads KGHDR; CDR2 reads SFDVKD.

The V and J genes are TRBV9 and TRBJ2-7; tentative D call: TRBD2 (5 bases). V was cut by 2 bases and J by 3 bases, with 15 bases left in between. The CDR3 runs to 15 residues. In germline, CDR1 is SGDLS, CDR2 YYNGEE. CDR3 coding DNA: TGTGCCAGCAGCGTCCATCCTAACCGGGACTACGAGCAGTACTTC. This encodes CASSVHPNRDYEQYF. Together with reference TRBV9 and TRBJ2-7, the CDR3 gives the full variable domain: DSGVTQTPKHLITATGQRVTLRCSPRSGDLSVYWYQQSLDQGLQFLIQYYNGEERAKGNILERFSAQQFPDLHSELNLSSLELGDSALYFCASSVHPNRDYEQYFGPGTRLTVT.

The chain couples TRBV9 to TRBJ2-7; TRBD2 matches 9 bases. This CDR3 spans 16 amino acids. Trimming at V came to 2 bases and at J to 5 bases, leaving 11 bases not matched to a gene. In germline, CDR1 is SGDLS, CDR2 YYNGEE. CDR3 loop: CASSVRGTSRIHEQYF. The CDR3 DNA reads TGTGCCAGCAGCGTCCGAGGGACTAGCAGAATCCACGAGCAGTACTTC.

In this sample, this clone turned up once. The chain carries TRBV27 and TRBJ2-5; D possibly corresponds to TRBD2 (6 bases). This CDR3 has 17 residues. Germline CDR1 MNHEY, CDR2 SMNVEV (reference sequence). The ends were cut back, 5 bases at V and 10 bases at J, with 29 bases in the middle. The CDR3 region has the DNA TGTGCCAGCAGTCCTCCCACGGGACTCCCAAGCCGGAGTGACCAGTACTTC. Protein sequence: CASSPPTGLPSRSDQYF.

This clone has only a few counts. The chain employs TRBV21-1 and TRBJ2-1; the DNA was not compared with TRBD1, the D call given in the table. TRBV21-1 constitutes a pseudogene. The CDR3 has 17 residues. For the CDR3, the DNA is TGTGCCAGCAGCAAAGATTCTAGGGGCCGGTTTCCGAATGAGCAGTTCTTC. Residues: CASSKDSRGRFPNEQFF.

J is TRBJ2-7 and V is TRBV6-2 or TRBV6-3, with D perhaps TRBD2 (6 bases). Germline V CDR1 and CDR2: MNHEY, SVGEGT. The CDR3 spans 13 residues. Between the trimmed V and J ends, which lost 3 bases and 2 bases, there was a span of 8 bases. CDR3 amino acids: CASSYGGTYEQYF. CDR3 in DNA: TGTGCCAGCAGTTATGGGGGGACCTACGAGCAGTACTTC.

This clone was detected only once. The chain has TRBV28 and TRBJ1-2, with D tentatively TRBD1 (5 bases). Trimming cost V 1 base and J 7 bases, with 10 bases left between them. The CDR3 contains 13 residues. The germline V gene encodes CDR1 MDHEN and CDR2 SYDVKM. CDR3 loop: CASSLSGGTGYTF. The CDR3 DNA is TGTGCCAGCAGTTTATCGGGGGGGACTGGCTACACCTTC.

This clone was seen a few times. This sequence joins TRBV5-1 and TRBJ1-3, with D possibly matching TRBD1 (6 bases). The CDR3 is made up of 16 amino acids. Germline CDR1 reads SGHRS; CDR2 reads YFSETQ. The ends were cut back, 0 bases at V and 2 bases at J, with 12 bases in the middle. The CDR3 sequence: CASSLDGGATGNTIYF. In nucleotides, the CDR3 is TGCGCCAGCAGCTTGGATGGGGGGGCAACTGGAAACACCATATATTTT.

The chain uses TRBV29-1 and TRBJ1-2; the D gene is possibly TRBD1 (6 bases). V shed 7 bases and J shed 2 bases, with 20 bases lying between them. Germline CDR1 SQVTM, CDR2 ANQGSEA. CDR3 length equals 15 residues. The CDR3, as DNA: TGCAGCGCACTCCAAGGTACAGGGTACAACTATGGCTACACCTTC. Amino acid sequence: CSALQGTGYNYGYTF.

The chain combines TRBV6-5 with TRBJ2-2; 11 bases line up with TRBD2. This CDR3 is built from 15 residues. Per the germline V gene, CDR1 is MNHEY and CDR2 is SVGAGI. Losses at the gene ends were 7 bases for V and 5 bases for J; bases not matched to a gene: 6. CDR3 bases: TGTGCCAGCATTCTGACTAGCGGGAAGACCGGGGAGCTGTTTTTT. Translation gives CASILTSGKTGELFF.

The genes are TRBV6-2 or TRBV6-3 and TRBJ1-1; no reliable D call. V lost 4 bases, J lost 1 base, and 4 bases lay in between. CDR3 size: 12 residues. The V gene's germline CDR1 is MNHEY and CDR2 SVGEGT. The CDR3 loop reads CASSSGNTEAFF. The CDR3 DNA reads as TGTGCCAGCAGTTCAGGGAACACTGAAGCTTTCTTT.

The CDR3 DNA follows: TGTGCCTGGAGCCCCACGGGAGGGCCGGAAGAGCAGTACTTC. Amino acid sequence: CAWSPTGGPEEQYF. The chain combines TRBV30 with TRBJ2-7; 8 positions match TRBD2. The germline CDR1 and CDR2 sequences are GTSNPN and SVGIG (reference sequence). J gave up 7 bases and V 3 bases, and 11 bases lay outside the gene matches. The CDR3 has 14 residues. Full variable domain (missing parts from reference TRBV30 and TRBJ2-7): SQTIHQWPATLVQPVGSPLSLECTVEGTSNPNLYWYRQAAGRGLQLLFYSVGIGQISSEVPQNLSASRPQDRQFILSSKKLLLSDSGFYLCAWSPTGGPEEQYFGPGTRLTVT.

This chain joins TRBV2 and TRBJ2-7, with a possible D match to TRBD2 (7 bases). V was shortened by 6 bases and J by 5 bases, with 17 bases between the two germline ends. CDR3 length: 14 amino acids. Germline CDR1 and CDR2: SNHLY and FYNNEI. Here the CDR3 DNA reads TGTGCCAGCAGATACCAGTGGGGGGGCAACGAGCAGTACTTC. Residues: CASRYQWGGNEQYF.

The V call is TRBV5-4, the J call TRBJ1-3, with D uncertain. Trimming stripped 4 bases from V and 7 bases from J, with 15 bases between. The CDR3 has 14 amino acids. Germline CDR1 SGHNT, CDR2 YYREEE (reference sequence). The CDR3 DNA follows: TGTGCCAGCAGCGATATATACACGGAGAACACCATATATTTT. It is translated as CASSDIYTENTIYF.